This T cell receptor beta chain derives from a study of shared clonotypes between healthy human individuals. General study findings and limits: Sorted-subset samples were not fully sequenced, rarefaction indicated.

Every immunoSEQ plate was one replicate of a subset's evenly spread DNA. Some clones are missing from TCRdb's copy, which holds only in-frame ones; the method was immunoSEQ multiplex PCR. The sample lists over a million clones; around 78% were seen once. In this sample, this clone turned up once. Its antigen remains unidentified. Deletions cut 3 bases from V and 4 bases from J, with 8 bases between. The CDR3 has 14 residues. Germline loops: CDR1 SGDLS, CDR2 YYNGEE. The gene calls are TRBV9 and TRBJ2-6; tentatively, D is TRBD1 (5 bases). The sample consisted of memory CD4+ T cells from PBMCs. Subset indicated: CD45RA-negative fraction. The sequence came from a man aged 18 to 30 in good health. Some clones in this sample may be carry-over from other donors' samples. CDR3 loop: CASSGWTGANVLTF. The CDR3 DNA follows: TGTGCCAGCAGCGGATGGACAGGGGCCAACGTCCTGACTTTC.